The 16 T cell receptor beta chains presented below share a single source sample, sequenced in a study of vaccination effects on CD4 cells after COVID-19. Assay used: immunoSEQ multiplex PCR; TCRdb lists only in-frame clones, some missing. The data show some 34,000 clones, 82% seen once. These receptors lack a known antigen. Viral peptide pools were used in the ViraFEST assay to expand antigen-specific CD4+ T cells, and sequencing came afterward. CD4+ T cell isolation took place after less than 13 days of culture. Two-dose vaccination with either BNT162b2 or mRNA-1273 was given to the participants. The specimen was CD4+ T cells from PBMCs cultured with HCoV-NL63 spike peptides, collected after COVID-19 vaccination. Receptor source: a human donor who received a COVID-19 vaccine. Some clones in this sample may be carry-over from other donors' samples.

This clone turned up a few times. This chain connects TRBV6-6 to TRBJ2-7; the D is unclear. Germline lookup yields CDR1 MNHNY and CDR2 SVGAGI (reference sequence). The V and J ends lost 3 bases and 1 base respectively, with 7 bases between them. The CDR3 length is 13 residues. The CDR3 DNA sequence: TGTGCCAGCAGTTATGATGTTTCCTACGAGCAGTACGTC. Protein sequence: CASSYDVSYEQYV.

The V and J genes are TRBV12-3 or TRBV12-4 and TRBJ1-5; D is unresolved. CDR3 length equals 13 residues. V was shortened by 3 bases and J by 6 bases, with 9 bases between the two germline ends. CDR3 sequence reads: CASSFMRSQPQHF. CDR3 nucleotide sequence: TGTGCCAGCAGTTTTATGAGGTCTCAGCCCCAGCATTTT.

The rearrangement uses TRBV7-3 and TRBJ2-2; D is ambiguous. This CDR3 is built from 13 residues. In germline, CDR1 is SGHTA, CDR2 FQGTGA. V was pared by 3 bases and J by 6 bases, with 8 bases between. CDR3 nucleotides: TGTGCCAGCAGCTTTACAGACCCCGGGGAGCTGTTTTTT. Residues: CASSFTDPGELFF. Drawing the rest from reference TRBV7-3 and TRBJ2-2, the complete variable domain is GAGVSQTPSNKVTEKGKYVELRCDPISGHTALYWYRQSLGQGPEFLIYFQGTGAADDSGLPNDRFFAVRPEGSVSTLKIQRTERGDSAVYLCASSFTDPGELFFGEGSRLTVL.

Comments on this clone: At one boundary the junction diverges from the germline segment, which might be a read error. V usage is TRBV5-4 and J usage is TRBJ2-1; D is perhaps TRBD1 (5 bases). This CDR3 contains 13 residues. Germline-derived CDR1 and CDR2 are SGHNT and YYREEE (reference sequence). DNA for the CDR3: TGTACCAGCAGCTTGTGGGGCGGCAATGAGCAGTTCTTC. Translated, it gives CTSSLWGGNEQFF.

The rearrangement joins TRBV7-9 to TRBJ2-3, with 8 bases matching TRBD2. Germline CDR1 and CDR2: SEHNR and FQNEAQ (reference sequence). The CDR3 is made up of 14 amino acids. After removal of 6 bases from V and 6 bases from J, the junction contained 8 bases not matched to a gene. The DNA of the CDR3 is TGTGCCAGCAGTAACTCGGGAGGGGCGGATACGCAGTATTTT. This codes for CASSNSGGADTQYF.

The chain has TRBV24-1 and TRBJ2-1; 10 positions match TRBD2. The length of the CDR3 is 14 residues. CDR1 and CDR2 (germline): KGHDR, SFDVKD. With 6 bases clipped from V and 7 bases from J, the junction kept 5 bases outside the gene matches. This CDR3 reads CATSPAGGLNEQFF. CDR3 coding DNA: TGTGCCACCAGTCCAGCGGGGGGGTTGAATGAGCAGTTCTTC.

This clone was observed a single time. V and J are TRBV7-3 and TRBJ1-6; D might be TRBD1 (5 bases). The CDR3 runs to 13 residues. Deletions cut 6 bases from V and 7 bases from J, with 10 bases between. Germline loops: CDR1 SGHTA, CDR2 FQGTGA. The chain's CDR3 is CASSQGGNSPLHF. CDR3 nucleotide sequence: TGTGCCAGCAGTCAGGGAGGAAATTCACCCCTCCACTTT.

This chain joins TRBV5-1 and TRBJ1-2; unclear D gene. Germline CDR1 reads SGHRS; CDR2 reads YFSETQ. The CDR3 runs 16 residues. V lost 3 bases and J 7 bases, leaving 22 bases between the germline ends. This CDR3 is CASSYDPTGRAGGYTF. The CDR3 DNA reads as TGCGCCAGCAGCTACGACCCAACGGGGAGGGCGGGTGGCTACACCTTC.

The rearrangement uses TRBV6-5 and TRBJ1-5; D call uncertain. Germline CDR1 reads MNHEY; CDR2 reads SVGAGI. Trimming pared 7 bases from V and 6 bases from J, leaving 16 bases between. The CDR3 is 14 amino acids. The CDR3: CASNLGEGSQPQHF. The CDR3 DNA is TGTGCCAGCAACCTAGGTGAAGGATCTCAGCCCCAGCATTTT.

V is TRBV10-3 and J is TRBJ1-5; tentatively, D is TRBD1 (5 bases). Germline V gene data show CDR1 as ENHRY and CDR2 as SYGVKD. The CDR3 covers 14 residues. V dropped 10 bases and J dropped 5 bases, with 18 bases sitting between them. In DNA, the CDR3 is TGTGCCACAGACCCTACGGGGGGTGATCAGCCCCAGCATTTT. This encodes CATDPTGGDQPQHF.

The chain carries TRBV5-1 and TRBJ2-5; 8 positions match TRBD2. Germline trimming cut 0 bases from V and 6 bases from J; bases unmatched to any gene: 7. The germline V gene encodes CDR1 SGHRS and CDR2 YFSETQ. The CDR3 is 15 residues long. DNA for the CDR3: TGCGCCAGCAGCTTGGTCGGCGGGGGGATTCAGACCCAGTACTTC. Translation: CASSLVGGGIQTQYF.

The V gene is TRBV5-1, the J gene TRBJ2-5; D possibly corresponds to TRBD2 (6 bases). The germline gives CDR1 SGHRS, CDR2 YFSETQ. The V gene lost 4 bases and the J gene lost 1 base, with 14 bases spanning the gap. The CDR3 is made up of 15 amino acids. The chain's CDR3 is CASSPVPGGQETQYF. CDR3 DNA: TGCGCCAGCAGCCCCGTCCCCGGGGGCCAAGAGACCCAGTACTTC.

The rearrangement uses TRBV12-3 or TRBV12-4 and TRBJ1-3, with D possibly being TRBD1 (5 bases). The CDR3 runs to 12 residues. V dropped 5 bases and J dropped 3 bases, with 5 bases sitting between them. The CDR3 sequence: CASSGGGNTIYF. In DNA, the CDR3 is TGTGCCAGCAGTGGGGGTGGAAACACCATATATTTT.

The chain links TRBV4-1 to TRBJ1-5; D call uncertain. The germline CDR1 and CDR2 sequences are MGHRA and YSYEKL. Trimming cost V 1 base and J 6 bases, with 10 bases left between them. The CDR3 spans 14 residues. CDR3 sequence reads: CASSQAWGSQPQHF. The CDR3 coding sequence is TGCGCCAGCAGCCAAGCTTGGGGAAGTCAGCCCCAGCATTTT.

The sample holds a few counts of this clone. The genes are TRBV10-2 and TRBJ2-1; TRBD1 matches 9 bases. The germline V gene encodes CDR1 WSHSY and CDR2 SAAADI. This CDR3 has 14 residues. The junction had 3 bases not matched to a gene; V was cut back by 8 bases and J by 1 base. In nucleotides, the CDR3 is TGCGCCAGCCGGGACAGGGCTTCCTACAATGAGCAGTTCTTC. It encodes CASRDRASYNEQFF.

The chain joins TRBV12-5 to TRBJ2-3; 7 bases line up with TRBD1. The length of the CDR3 is 18 residues. Germline CDR1 LGHNT, CDR2 FRNRAP. Losses at the gene ends were 0 bases for V and 0 bases for J; bases not matched to a gene: 9. CDR3 nucleotides: TGTGCTAGTGGTTTGGTCCAAGACGGACAGGTTAGCACAGATACGCAGTATTTT. It yields the protein CASGLVQDGQVSTDTQYF.